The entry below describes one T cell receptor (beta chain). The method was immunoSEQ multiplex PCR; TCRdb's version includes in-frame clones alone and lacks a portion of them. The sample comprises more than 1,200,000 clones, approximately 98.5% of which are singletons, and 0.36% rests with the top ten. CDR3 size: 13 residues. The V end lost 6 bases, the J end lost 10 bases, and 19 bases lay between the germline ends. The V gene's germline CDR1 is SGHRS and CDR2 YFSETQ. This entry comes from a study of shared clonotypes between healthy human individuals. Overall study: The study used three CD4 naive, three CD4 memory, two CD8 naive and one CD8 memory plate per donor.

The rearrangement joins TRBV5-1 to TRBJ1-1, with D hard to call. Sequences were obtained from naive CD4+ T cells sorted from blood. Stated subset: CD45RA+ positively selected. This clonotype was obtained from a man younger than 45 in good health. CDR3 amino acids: CASTLVGLGAAFF. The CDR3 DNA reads TGCGCCAGCACCCTCGTAGGTCTGGGAGCAGCTTTCTTT.